These T cell receptor beta chains were read from a single sample in a study of T cells in Graves' hyperthyroidism and ophthalmopathy. TCRdb independently ran MiXCR on the multiplex PCR reads; one entry per CDR3 protein. The repertoire holds roughly 93,000 distinct CDR3 sequences, 35% to 45% seen once, with around 9.6% in the top ten. Sequenced: peripheral blood or thyroid tissue (not recorded which). Source of these receptors: a woman in her twenties or thirties with Graves' hyperthyroidism. Each CDR3 is given with its conserved first and last residue. The D gene is left open where the match is weak. Where a row states a size, it is once, few, many or the class of an expanded clone; other rows omit it.

v_gene	abundance	d_gene	j_gene	CDR3aa	CDR3nt
TRBV5-1	NA	NA	TRBJ1-5	CAGQSGPQHF	TGCGCCGGACAATCAGGGCCCCAGCATTTT
TRBV7-9	NA	NA	TRBJ2-2	CASSSPVGGEGNTGELFF	TGTGCCAGCAGCTCCCCCGTTGGGGGCGAAGGAAACACCGGGGAGCTGTTTTTT
TRBV15	NA	NA	TRBJ1-2	CATSREGRNYGYTF	TGTGCCACCAGCAGGGAAGGAAGGAATTATGGCTACACCTTC
TRBV9	many	NA	TRBJ1-1	CASSPAQRSTEAFF	TGTGCCAGCAGCCCTGCCCAACGCAGTACTGAAGCTTTCTTT
TRBV20-1	many	NA	TRBJ1-1	CSANNRFDAFF	TGCAGTGCTAACAACAGGTTTGATGCTTTCTTT
TRBV30	many	NA	TRBJ1-5	CAWSVDNSNQPQHF	TGTGCCTGGAGTGTTGACAATAGCAATCAGCCCCAGCATTTT
TRBV7-3	NA	NA	TRBJ2-2	CASSFLGELFF	TGTGCCAGCAGCTTTCTCGGGGAGCTGTTTTTT
TRBV6-1	NA	NA	TRBJ1-5	CASSPYLDSINQPQHF	TGTGCCAGCAGTCCCTATTTGGACAGTATCAATCAGCCCCAGCATTTT
TRBV7-9	many	NA	TRBJ1-1	CASSTLTGRPMNTEAFF	TGTGCCAGCAGCACCCTGACAGGAAGACCTATGAACACTGAAGCTTTCTTT
TRBV28	many	NA	TRBJ1-2	CASSSGAPYGYTF	TGTGCCAGCAGTTCGGGGGCGCCCTATGGCTACACCTTC
TRBV2	few	TRBD1	TRBJ1-6	CASSEEGQGTPLHF	TGTGCCAGCAGTGAAGAGGGACAGGGGACACCCCTCCACTTT
TRBV7-2	NA	NA	TRBJ1-6	CASSQEVLSVSYNSPLHF	TGTGCCAGCAGCCAAGAGGTCCTATCCGTCTCCTATAATTCACCCCTCCACTTT
TRBV7-8	many	NA	TRBJ2-7	CASSPAGLGAPYEQYF	TGTGCCAGCAGCCCCGCCGGTTTAGGGGCCCCCTACGAGCAGTACTTC
TRBV6-5	many	NA	TRBJ2-7	CASSYVEEQYF	TGTGCCAGCAGTTACGTGGAAGAGCAGTACTTC
TRBV6-6	NA	NA	TRBJ2-5	CASTGSRGLTSGETQYF	TGTGCCAGCACTGGTTCCCGGGGATTAACATCCGGGGAGACCCAGTACTTC
TRBV29-1	many	TRBD1	TRBJ1-5	CSGGQVGQPQHF	TGCAGCGGTGGACAGGTTGGTCAGCCCCAGCATTTT
TRBV7-2	NA	TRBD1	TRBJ1-2	CATTQGRGYTF	TGTGCCACAACACAGGGGAGAGGCTACACCTTC
TRBV9	NA	NA	TRBJ2-7	CASSPRQNLYGQYF	TGTGCCAGCAGCCCACGACAGAACCTATACGGGCAGTACTTC
TRBV7-3	few	NA	TRBJ2-5	CASSNLGETQYF	TGTGCCAGCAGCAACCTTGGGGAGACCCAGTACTTC
TRBV9	NA	TRBD1	TRBJ1-4	CASSAGQGGEKLFF	TGTGCCAGCAGTGCGGGACAGGGAGGTGAAAAACTGTTTTTT
TRBV11-2	NA	TRBD2	TRBJ2-2	CASGWNSGRGTGELFF	TGTGCCAGCGGCTGGAATAGCGGGAGAGGCACCGGAGAGCTGTTTTTT
TRBV10-3	NA	TRBD2	TRBJ2-6	CASSLVGLAGYLSGANVLTF	TGTGCCAGCAGTTTAGTGGGGCTAGCGGGGTACCTCTCTGGGGCCAACGTCCTGACTTTC
TRBV28	few	NA	TRBJ1-2	CASSLETRGYTF	TGTGCCAGCAGTTTAGAAACCCGGGGCTACACCTTC
TRBV7-9	NA	NA	TRBJ1-1	CASSLDRVWGFF	TGTGCCAGCAGCTTAGATCGGGTCTGGGGATTTTTT
TRBV7-2	many	NA	TRBJ1-6	CASSTRTGDTPLHF	TGTGCCAGCAGCACGCGGACGGGAGACACACCCCTCCACTTT
TRBV5-2	NA	NA	TRBJ1-3	CASKDSRQSQETIYF	TGTGCCAGCAAGGATTCGAGGCAGTCCCAAGAGACCATATATTTT
TRBV28	NA	NA	TRBJ1-1	CASNVYMGTEAFF	TGTGCCAGCAACGTATATATGGGCACTGAAGCTTTCTTT
TRBV7-9	many	NA	TRBJ1-6	CASSLYQSKNSPLHF	TGTGCCAGCAGCTTATATCAGAGTAAGAATTCACCCCTCCACTTT
TRBV15	NA	NA	TRBJ2-2	CATSSLSGGELFF	TGTGCCACCAGCAGCTTGTCGGGCGGGGAGCTGTTTTTT
TRBV9	NA	NA	TRBJ2-2	CPSSVKGGRNTGELFF	TGTCCCAGCAGCGTGAAGGGGGGAAGAAACACCGGGGAGCTGTTTTTT
TRBV29-1	many	TRBD1	TRBJ1-2	CSVVTGGSNYGYTF	TGCAGCGTTGTGACAGGGGGCTCTAACTATGGCTACACCTTC
TRBV29-1	many	NA	TRBJ1-1	CSVSVGLLNTEAFF	TGCAGCGTCTCCGTGGGCCTACTGAACACTGAAGCTTTCTTT
TRBV15	many	NA	TRBJ2-2	CATSRVGTSTGELFF	TGTGCCACCAGCAGAGTCGGGACCTCCACCGGGGAGCTGTTTTTT
TRBV2	once	TRBD1	TRBJ2-5	CASRPGTGELETQYF	TGTGCCAGCAGACCAGGGACAGGGGAACTAGAGACCCAGTACTTC
TRBV7-3	medium-sized	TRBD1	TRBJ2-2	CASSWDRAGELFF	TGTGCCAGCAGCTGGGACAGGGCCGGGGAGCTGTTTTTT
TRBV5-6	many	TRBD2	TRBJ2-7	CASNPLAAAYEQYF	TGTGCCAGCAACCCTCTAGCGGCGGCCTACGAGCAGTACTTC
TRBV10-3	many	TRBD2	TRBJ2-2	CAISEFGLAGGGAGELFF	TGTGCCATCAGCGAATTTGGACTAGCGGGAGGGGGGGCCGGGGAGCTGTTTTTT
TRBV7-8	many	NA	TRBJ1-2	CASSRGLYGYTF	TGTGCCAGCAGCCGGGGTCTTTATGGCTACACCTTC
TRBV11-2	medium-sized	NA	TRBJ2-7	CASSLGFGFDYEQYF	TGTGCCAGCAGCTTAGGTTTCGGGTTCGACTACGAGCAGTACTTC
TRBV12-3/TRBV12-4	NA	NA	TRBJ2-3	CASSAQGWDTQYF	TGTGCCAGCAGTGCACAGGGATGGGACACGCAGTATTTT
TRBV24-1	NA	TRBD1	TRBJ2-3	CATSDSQTGTDTQYF	TGTGCCACCAGTGATTCGCAGACAGGGACAGATACGCAGTATTTT
TRBV7-3	many	NA	TRBJ1-4	CASSLGPSWEPGEKLFF	TGTGCCAGCAGCTTAGGCCCCTCCTGGGAACCTGGTGAAAAACTGTTTTTT
TRBV9	NA	NA	TRBJ2-1	CASSVDQRANYNEQFF	TGTGCCAGCAGCGTAGACCAGCGGGCGAACTACAATGAGCAGTTCTTC
TRBV5-4	few	NA	TRBJ2-7	CASSLGGKDEQYF	TGTGCCAGCAGCTTGGGCGGGAAGGACGAGCAGTACTTC